The clone carrying this TCR beta chain was seen a few times. The data were obtained in a study of molecular identifiers for immune sequencing clone quantification. Sorted naive CD8 T cells were those defined as CD8+CD4-CCR7+CD45RA+. It was with previously described methods and listed TCR primers that bulk TCR libraries were made. TCRdb called the PCR reads again in MiXCR, with one record for every CDR3 protein. The sample has about 86,000 distinct CDR3 sequences, approximately 25% seen once. The sequence was collected from a human donor in good health. Some libraries in this study had Jurkat cell RNA spiked in. Sequencing was done on a sample of naive CD8+ T cells from blood, with Jurkat cell RNA spiked in. Subset in this sample: FACS-sorted CD8+CD4-CCR7+CD45RA+ naive T cells.

The CDR3 DNA is TGTGCCAGCAGGACCACGATACATACGCAGTATTTT. This encodes CASRTTIHTQYF. The chain uses TRBV7-2 and TRBJ2-3; D remains unclear. Looked up from germline, CDR1 is SGHTA and CDR2 is FQGNSA. This CDR3 contains 12 residues. The V gene lost 6 bases and the J gene lost 7 bases, with 11 bases spanning the gap.